In its sample, the clone carrying this T cell receptor (beta chain) was seen a few times. The data stem from a study of cytomegalovirus exposure and HLA in healthy donors. The CDR3 runs to 15 residues. V gave up 8 bases and J gave up 2 bases, with 18 bases separating them. Looked up from germline, CDR1 is MNHEY and CDR2 is SVGAGI. The PCR employed 60 Vbeta primers together with 13 Jbeta primers. Clones were read by immunoSEQ multiplex PCR, and TCRdb kept only the in-frame ones, dropping some. The sample consists of some 150,000 clones, around 72% of them appearing once. Sample: PBMCs. This sequence was found in a middle-aged man in good health and CMV-seropositive. This rearrangement joins TRBV6-5 to TRBJ2-5; tentative D call: TRBD2 (7 bases). The CDR3 loop is CASSLGGAAQETQYF. Here the CDR3 DNA reads TGTGCCAGCTCCCTAGGGGGGGCAGCTCAAGAGACCCAGTACTTC.